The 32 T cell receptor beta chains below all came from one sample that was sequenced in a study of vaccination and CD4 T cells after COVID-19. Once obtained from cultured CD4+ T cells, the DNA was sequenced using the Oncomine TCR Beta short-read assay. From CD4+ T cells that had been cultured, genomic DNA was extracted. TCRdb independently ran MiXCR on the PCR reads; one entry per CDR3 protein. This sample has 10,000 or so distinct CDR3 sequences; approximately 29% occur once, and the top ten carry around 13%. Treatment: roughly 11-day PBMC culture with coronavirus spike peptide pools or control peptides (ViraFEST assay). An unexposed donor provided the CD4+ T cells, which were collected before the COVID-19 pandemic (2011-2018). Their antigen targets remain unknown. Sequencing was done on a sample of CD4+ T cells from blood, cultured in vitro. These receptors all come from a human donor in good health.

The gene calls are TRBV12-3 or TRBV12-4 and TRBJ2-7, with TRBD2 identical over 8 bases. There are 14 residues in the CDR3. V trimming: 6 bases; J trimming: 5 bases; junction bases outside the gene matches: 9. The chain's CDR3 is CASRSTSGVNEQYF. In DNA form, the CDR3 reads TGTGCCAGCAGGTCCACTAGCGGAGTAAACGAGCAGTACTTC.

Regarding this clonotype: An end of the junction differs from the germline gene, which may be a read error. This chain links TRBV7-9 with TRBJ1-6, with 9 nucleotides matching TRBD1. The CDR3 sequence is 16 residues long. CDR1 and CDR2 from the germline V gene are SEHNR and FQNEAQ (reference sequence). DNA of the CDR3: TGTGTCAGCAGCTTAGACCCAGGACAGGGGAGCTCACCCCTCCACTTT. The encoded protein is CVSSLDPGQGSSPLHF.

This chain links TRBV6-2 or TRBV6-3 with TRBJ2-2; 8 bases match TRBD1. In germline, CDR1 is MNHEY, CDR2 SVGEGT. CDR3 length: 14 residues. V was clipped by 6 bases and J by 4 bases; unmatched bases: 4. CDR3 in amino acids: CASRRDRSTGELFF. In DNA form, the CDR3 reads TGTGCCAGCAGGAGGGACAGGAGCACCGGGGAGCTGTTTTTT.

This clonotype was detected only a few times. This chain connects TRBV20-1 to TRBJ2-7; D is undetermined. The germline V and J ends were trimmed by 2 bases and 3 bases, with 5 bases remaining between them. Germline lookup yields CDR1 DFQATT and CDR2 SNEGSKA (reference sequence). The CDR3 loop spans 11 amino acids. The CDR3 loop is CSARIVYEQYF. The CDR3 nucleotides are TGCAGTGCTAGAATCGTCTACGAGCAGTACTTC.

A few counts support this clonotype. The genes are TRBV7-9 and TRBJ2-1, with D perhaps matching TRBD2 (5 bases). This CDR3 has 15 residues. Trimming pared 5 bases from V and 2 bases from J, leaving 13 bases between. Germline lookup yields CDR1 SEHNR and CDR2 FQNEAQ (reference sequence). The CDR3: CASSPTRSPYNEQFF. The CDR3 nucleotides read TGTGCCAGCAGCCCAACTAGATCCCCCTACAATGAGCAGTTCTTC.

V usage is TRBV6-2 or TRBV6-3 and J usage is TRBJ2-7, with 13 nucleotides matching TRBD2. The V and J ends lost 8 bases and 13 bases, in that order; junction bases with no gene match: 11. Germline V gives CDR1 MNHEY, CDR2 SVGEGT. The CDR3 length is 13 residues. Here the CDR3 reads CASGLGLAGAQYF. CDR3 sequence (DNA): TGTGCCAGCGGACTTGGACTAGCGGGAGCACAATACTTC.

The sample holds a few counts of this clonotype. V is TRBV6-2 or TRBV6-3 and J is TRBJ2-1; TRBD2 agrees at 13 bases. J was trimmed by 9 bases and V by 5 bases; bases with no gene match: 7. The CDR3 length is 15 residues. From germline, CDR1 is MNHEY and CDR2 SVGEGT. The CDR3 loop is CASSPGLAGHTEQFF. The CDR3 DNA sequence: TGTGCCAGCAGTCCGGGACTAGCGGGACATACTGAGCAGTTCTTC.

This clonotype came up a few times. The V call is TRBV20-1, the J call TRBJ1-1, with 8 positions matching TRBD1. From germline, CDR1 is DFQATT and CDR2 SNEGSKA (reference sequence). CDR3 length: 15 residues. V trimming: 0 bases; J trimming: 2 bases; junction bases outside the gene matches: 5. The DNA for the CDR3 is TGCAGTGCTAGAGATCCACAGGGGGGAAACACTGAAGCTTTCTTT. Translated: CSARDPQGGNTEAFF.

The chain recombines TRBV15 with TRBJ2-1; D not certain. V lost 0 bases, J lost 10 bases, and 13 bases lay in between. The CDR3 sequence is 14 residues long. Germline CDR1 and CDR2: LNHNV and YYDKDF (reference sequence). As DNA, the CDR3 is TGTGCCACCAGCAGAGATCAAACAGTTCGAGAGCAGTTCTTC. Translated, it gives CATSRDQTVREQFF. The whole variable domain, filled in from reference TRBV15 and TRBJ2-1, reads DAMVIQNPRYQVTQFGKPVTLSCSQTLNHNVMYWYQQKSSQAPKLLFHYYDKDFNNEADTPDNFQSRRPNTSFCFLDIRSPGLGDTAMYLCATSRDQTVREQFFGPGTRLTVL.

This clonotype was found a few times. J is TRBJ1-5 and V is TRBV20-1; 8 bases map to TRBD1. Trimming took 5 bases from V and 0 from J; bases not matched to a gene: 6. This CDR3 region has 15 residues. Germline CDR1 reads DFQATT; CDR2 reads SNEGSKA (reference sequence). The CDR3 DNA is TGCAGTGCTGTGACAGGGGATATTAGCAATCAGCCCCAGCATTTT. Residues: CSAVTGDISNQPQHF.

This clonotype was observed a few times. The CDR3, as DNA: TGTGCCAGCAGCTTAAACAGGGGGCGCGGGGAGACCCAGTACTTC. This gives the protein CASSLNRGRGETQYF. The V call is TRBV7-9, the J call TRBJ2-5; TRBD1 matches at 9 bases. J gave up 5 bases and V 2 bases, and 6 bases lay outside the gene matches. CDR1 and CDR2 from the germline V gene are SEHNR and FQNEAQ (reference sequence). The CDR3 is 15 residues long. Based on the CDR3 plus reference TRBV7-9 and TRBJ2-5, the full variable domain is DTGVSQNPRHKITKRGQNVTFRCDPISEHNRLYWYRQTLGQGPEFLTYFQNEAQLEKSRLLSDRFSAERPKGSFSTLEIQRTEQGDSAMYLCASSLNRGRGETQYFGPGTRLLVL.

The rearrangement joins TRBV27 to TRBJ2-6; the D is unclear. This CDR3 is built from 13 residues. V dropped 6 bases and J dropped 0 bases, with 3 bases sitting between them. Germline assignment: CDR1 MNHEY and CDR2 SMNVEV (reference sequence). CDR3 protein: CASRGSGANVLTF. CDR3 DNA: TGTGCCAGCAGGGGCTCTGGGGCCAACGTCCTGACTTTC.

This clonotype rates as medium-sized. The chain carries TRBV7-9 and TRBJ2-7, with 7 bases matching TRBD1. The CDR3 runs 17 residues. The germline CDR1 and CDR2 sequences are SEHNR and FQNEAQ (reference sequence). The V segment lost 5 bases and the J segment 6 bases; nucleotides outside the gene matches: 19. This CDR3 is CASSPPPKQGFGVEQYF. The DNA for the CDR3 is TGTGCCAGCAGCCCCCCGCCTAAACAGGGGTTCGGGGTCGAGCAGTACTTC.

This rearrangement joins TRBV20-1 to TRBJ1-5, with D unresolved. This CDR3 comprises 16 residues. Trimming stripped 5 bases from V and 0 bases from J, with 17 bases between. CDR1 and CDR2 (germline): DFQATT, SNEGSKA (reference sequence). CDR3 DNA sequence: TGCAGTGCTCTCAGTGGCCGTTTTTATAGCAATCAGCCCCAGCATTTT. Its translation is CSALSGRFYSNQPQHF.

The CDR3, as DNA: TGTGCCAGCAGCACACGGTGGAGGGTTGGGGTCTCACCCCTCCACTTT. It translates to CASSTRWRVGVSPLHF. The chain carries TRBV9 and TRBJ1-6; no clear D gene. The CDR3 covers 16 residues. Per germline, CDR1 SGDLS and CDR2 YYNGEE. V lost 4 bases to trimming and J lost 10 bases, with 21 bases between them.

The CDR3 loop is CATSDFPKTAMNTEAFF. In DNA form, the CDR3 reads TGTGCCACCAGTGATTTCCCTAAGACAGCCATGAACACTGAAGCTTTCTTT. This chain links TRBV24-1 with TRBJ1-1; possibly TRBD1 for D (5 bases). Trimming took 1 base from V and 0 from J, leaving 14 bases between them. CDR3 length: 17 residues. Germline V gives CDR1 KGHDR, CDR2 SFDVKD.

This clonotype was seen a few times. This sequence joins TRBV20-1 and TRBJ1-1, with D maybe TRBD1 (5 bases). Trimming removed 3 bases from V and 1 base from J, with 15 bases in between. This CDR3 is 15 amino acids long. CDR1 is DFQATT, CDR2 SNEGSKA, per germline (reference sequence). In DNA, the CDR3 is TGCAGTGCTAGGGACACCGGGACTCAGAACACTGAAGCTTTCTTT. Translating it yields CSARDTGTQNTEAFF.

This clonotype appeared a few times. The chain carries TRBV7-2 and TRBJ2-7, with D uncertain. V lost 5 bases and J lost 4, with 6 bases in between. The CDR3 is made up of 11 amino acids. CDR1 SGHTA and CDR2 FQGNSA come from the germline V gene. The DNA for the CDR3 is TGTGCCAGCAGCAAGGGTTACGAGCAGTACTTC. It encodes CASSKGYEQYF.

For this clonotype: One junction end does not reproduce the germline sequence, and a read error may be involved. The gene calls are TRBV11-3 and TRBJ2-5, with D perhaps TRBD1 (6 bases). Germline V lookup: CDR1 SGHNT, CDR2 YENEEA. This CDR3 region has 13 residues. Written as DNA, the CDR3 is TGTGCCAGCAGTCTGGACAGATGGGAGACCCAGCACTTC. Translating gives CASSLDRWETQHF.

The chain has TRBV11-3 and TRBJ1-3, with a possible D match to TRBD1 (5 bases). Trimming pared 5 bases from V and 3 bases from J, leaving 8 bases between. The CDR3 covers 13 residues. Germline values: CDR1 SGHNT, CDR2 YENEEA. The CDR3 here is CASSRDGGNTIYF. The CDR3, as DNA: TGTGCCAGCAGCCGGGACGGTGGAAACACCATATATTTT. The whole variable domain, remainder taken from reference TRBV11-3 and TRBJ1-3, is EAGVVQSPRYKIIEKKQPVAFWCNPISGHNTLYWYLQNLGQGPELLIRYENEEAVDDSQLPKDRFSAERLKGVDSTLKIQPAELGDSAVYLCASSRDGGNTIYFGEGSWLTVV.

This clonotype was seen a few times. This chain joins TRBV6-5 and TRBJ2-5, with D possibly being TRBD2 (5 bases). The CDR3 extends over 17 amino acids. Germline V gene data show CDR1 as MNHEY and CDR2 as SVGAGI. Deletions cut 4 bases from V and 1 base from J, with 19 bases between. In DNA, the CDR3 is TGTGCCAGCAGTTTTGCAAACCTGTGGAGGACCCAAGAGACCCAGTACTTC. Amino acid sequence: CASSFANLWRTQETQYF.

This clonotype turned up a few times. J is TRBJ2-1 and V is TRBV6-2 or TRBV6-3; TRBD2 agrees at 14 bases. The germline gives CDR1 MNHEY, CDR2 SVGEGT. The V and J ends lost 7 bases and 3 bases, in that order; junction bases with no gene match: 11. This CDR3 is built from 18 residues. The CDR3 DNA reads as TGTGCCAGCACCCCGGGACTAGCGGGAGTGGGAGTCTACAATGAGCAGTTCTTC. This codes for CASTPGLAGVGVYNEQFF.

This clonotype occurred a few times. The chain's CDR3 is CASSLQPAVNVLTF. The CDR3 DNA reads as TGTGCCAGCAGCTTACAACCGGCGGTCAACGTCCTGACTTTC. J is TRBJ2-6 and V is TRBV5-5; no reliable D call. V shed 2 bases and J shed 9 bases, with 12 bases lying between them. The CDR3 contains 14 residues. CDR1 is SGHKS and CDR2 is YYEKEE in the germline V gene (reference sequence).

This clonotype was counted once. The CDR3 loop is CASSFGETYEQYF. For the CDR3, the DNA is TGTGCCAGCAGCTTTGGCGAGACCTACGAGCAGTACTTC. This chain connects TRBV11-2 to TRBJ2-7; no firm D call. There are 13 residues in the CDR3. From germline, CDR1 is SGHAT and CDR2 FQNNGV. The V end lost 3 bases, the J end lost 2 bases, and 8 bases lay between the germline ends.

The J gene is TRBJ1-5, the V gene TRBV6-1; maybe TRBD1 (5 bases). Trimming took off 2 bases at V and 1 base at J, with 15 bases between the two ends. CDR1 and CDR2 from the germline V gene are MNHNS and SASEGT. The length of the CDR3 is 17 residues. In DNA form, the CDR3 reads TGTGCCAGCAGTGAAAGGCAGGGTTGGCTGAGCAATCAGCCCCAGCATTTT. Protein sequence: CASSERQGWLSNQPQHF.

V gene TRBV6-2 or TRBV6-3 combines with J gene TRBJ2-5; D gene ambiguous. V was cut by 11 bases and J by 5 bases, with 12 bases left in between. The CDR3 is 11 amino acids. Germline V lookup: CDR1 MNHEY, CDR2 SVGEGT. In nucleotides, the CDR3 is TGTGCCGTCACCCTGGGCGAGACCCAGTACTTC. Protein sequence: CAVTLGETQYF.

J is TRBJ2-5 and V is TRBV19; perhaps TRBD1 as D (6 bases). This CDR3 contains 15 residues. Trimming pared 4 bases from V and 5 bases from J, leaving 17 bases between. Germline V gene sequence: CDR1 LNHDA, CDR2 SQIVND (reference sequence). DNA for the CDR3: TGTGCCAGTAGTACTGCACAGGGTGGGTATGAGACCCAGTACTTC. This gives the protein CASSTAQGGYETQYF. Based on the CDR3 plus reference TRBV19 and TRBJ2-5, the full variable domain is DGGITQSPKYLFRKEGQNVTLSCEQNLNHDAMYWYRQDPGQGLRLIYYSQIVNDFQKGDIAEGYSVSREKKESFPLTVTSAQKNPTAFYLCASSTAQGGYETQYFGPGTRLLVL.

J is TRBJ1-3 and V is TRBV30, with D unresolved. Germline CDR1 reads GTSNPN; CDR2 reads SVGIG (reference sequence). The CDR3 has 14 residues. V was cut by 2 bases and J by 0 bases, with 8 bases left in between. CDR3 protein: CAWSKMISGNTIYF. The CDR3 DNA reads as TGTGCCTGGAGTAAGATGATCTCTGGAAACACCATATATTTT.

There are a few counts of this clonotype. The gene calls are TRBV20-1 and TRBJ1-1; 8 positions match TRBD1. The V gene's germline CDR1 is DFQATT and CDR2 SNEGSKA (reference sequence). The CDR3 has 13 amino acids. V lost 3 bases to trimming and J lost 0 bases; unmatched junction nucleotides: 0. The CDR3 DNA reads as TGCAGTGCTAGGGACAGGGTGAACACTGAAGCTTTCTTT. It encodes CSARDRVNTEAFF.

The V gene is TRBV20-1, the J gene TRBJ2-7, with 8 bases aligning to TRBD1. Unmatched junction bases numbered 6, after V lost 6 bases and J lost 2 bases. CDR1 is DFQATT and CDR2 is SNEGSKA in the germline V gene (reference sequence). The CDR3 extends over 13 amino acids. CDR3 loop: CSAPGQVAYEQYF. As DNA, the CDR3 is TGCAGTGCACCGGGACAGGTCGCCTACGAGCAGTACTTC.

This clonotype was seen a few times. The CDR3 DNA follows: TGTGCCAGCAGTTTATATAGCAGGGAGTCGAATGGCTACACCTTC. Translating gives CASSLYSRESNGYTF. The chain has TRBV28 and TRBJ1-2, with a weak D call TRBD1 (5 bases). V lost 1 base to trimming and J lost 6 bases, with 15 bases between them. Germline-derived CDR1 and CDR2 are MDHEN and SYDVKM. The CDR3 spans 15 residues.

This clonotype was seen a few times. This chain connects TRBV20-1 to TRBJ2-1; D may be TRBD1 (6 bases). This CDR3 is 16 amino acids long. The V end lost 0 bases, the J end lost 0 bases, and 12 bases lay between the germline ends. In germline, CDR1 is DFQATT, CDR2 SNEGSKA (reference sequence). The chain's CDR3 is CSARDPLGGSYNEQFF. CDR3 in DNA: TGCAGTGCTAGAGATCCTTTAGGGGGCTCCTACAATGAGCAGTTCTTC.